This T cell receptor beta chain comes out of a study of blood T cell repertoires in COVID-19. The wider study: Whether acute or convalescent, the COVID-19 samples came from the United States, Italy and Spain.

Assay used: immunoSEQ multiplex PCR; TCRdb lists only in-frame clones, some missing. The sample has around 270,000 clones, more than 85% seen once. Germline V lookup: CDR1 SGDLS, CDR2 YYNGEE. Trimming shortened V by 4 bases and J by 1 base, and 12 bases separated the two germline ends. This CDR3 spans 16 amino acids. The sequence came from a middle-aged man with acute or convalescent COVID-19. This rearrangement joins TRBV9 to TRBJ2-6; D is unresolved. The specimen was peripheral blood. The CDR3 nucleotides are TGTGCCAGCAGCCCAGAGGTACCTTCTGGGGCCAACGTCCTGACTTTC. Its protein product is CASSPEVPSGANVLTF.